This TCR beta chain was obtained from a study of circulating and synovial CD4+ cells in juvenile arthritis. Measured with immunoSEQ multiplex PCR; TCRdb has only the in-frame clones, and not every one. The sample has about 2,000 clones; 90% to 95% are singletons. Per the germline V gene, CDR1 is SGHNT and CDR2 is YYREEE (reference sequence). This CDR3 has 14 residues. The junction had 3 bases not matched to a gene; V was cut back by 3 bases and J by 1 base. Regarding the study as a whole: Shared-clonotype fractions with synovium likely underestimate full repertoire overlap. CPL versus bulk CD4 samples: T cell genome counts differed by at least an order of magnitude. Circulating pathogenic-like lymphocytes shared a substantially higher fraction of CDR3 sequences with synovium than bulk blood.

About this clone itself: Its antigen is still unknown.

Donors were patients with active juvenile idiopathic arthritis. This TCR came from a human donor with juvenile idiopathic arthritis. Input material: HLA-DR+ CD4+ T cells from blood. Subset denoted: circulating pathogenic-like lymphocytes, sorted as HLA-DR+CD14-CD3+CD4+CD25low/- blood T cells. The chain links TRBV5-4 to TRBJ1-1; 7 bases line up with TRBD1. The DNA for the CDR3 is TGTGCCAGCAGCTGGGACAGAGAGAACACTGAAGCTTTCTTT. Translated: CASSWDRENTEAFF.